This TCR beta chain appears in the sequencing data of a study of T cells in tuberculosis. Sequencing was performed with immunoSEQ multiplex PCR; in TCRdb, only in-frame clones are kept and a portion is missing. The repertoire includes over 30,000 clones, 93% of them detected once, and more than 9.5% sits in the top ten. Documented time point: new active TB diagnosis, blood taken before or within 7 days of starting treatment. Losses at the gene ends were 5 bases for V and 6 bases for J; bases not matched to a gene: 13. This CDR3 comprises 17 residues. Germline loops: CDR1 LNHDA, CDR2 SQIVND (reference sequence).

The chain combines TRBV19 with TRBJ2-4, with 10 bases matching TRBD2. The clonotype originates from an adult with tuberculosis. This sample comprised PBMCs, obtained at tuberculosis diagnosis. CDR3 nucleotide sequence: TGTGCCAGTAGTTTGAGGGAGCTAGCGGGAGAAGTAAACATTCAGTACTTC. It encodes CASSLRELAGEVNIQYF.